This T cell receptor (beta chain) comes out of a study of tumor-infiltrating lymphocytes in primary liver carcinoma. For the study at large: Spanning 4.2 to 10 cm, the tumors were T1-T3 N0M0.

From unsorted bulk tissue weighing roughly 17-34 mg, DNA and RNA were co-extracted. Surgical resection was used to treat these primary liver carcinoma patients. This CDR3 has 21 residues. Germline V gene lookup returns CDR1 SGHAT and CDR2 FQNNGV. With regard to this clonotype: Sequence at one end of the junction differs from germline and may be a read error.

A primer in the constant region served to generate TCR beta cDNA from 500 ng of total RNA. Researchers made the TCR beta libraries by running three nested multiplex PCR rounds with slightly modified ARM-PCR. The first two PCR rounds, approximately 11 cycles each, used TRBV1-TRBV30 forward primers and a C-beta reverse primer. TCRdb re-called the multiplex PCR reads through MiXCR, storing one row per CDR3 protein. The profile covers some 190,000 distinct CDR3 sequences, with roughly 80% appearing a single time and 15% to 20% taken by the ten largest. The origin of this receptor is a man aged 40-55 years with primary liver carcinoma and hepatitis B virus infection. Sequencing was carried out using tumor tissue from primary liver carcinoma. The chain couples TRBV11-2 to TRBJ2-6; possibly TRBD1 or TRBD2 for D (6 bases each). The CDR3, as DNA: TGTGCCATCAGCATGGGGGGAGACAGGAGCATTTCCCTCTCTGGGGCCAACGTTCTGACTTTC. Translated, it gives CAISMGGDRSISLSGANVLTF.